This T cell receptor (beta chain) appears in the sequencing data of a study of neurological immune-mediated disorders. A single record per CDR3 protein comes from TCRdb applying MiXCR to the 5' RACE reads. The repertoire includes about 46,000 distinct CDR3 sequences, 1.5% to 2% of them detected once, and 2% to 2.5% sits in the top ten. Preparation of the unsorted libraries drew on 2 million PBMCs stored at -80 C. This clonotype was observed at least ten times. Material: PBMCs. This TCR came from a woman between 40 and 55 years old with multiple sclerosis.

The CDR3 region has the DNA TGCAGTGCTAGAGATCTTCCAGGGGGCGCGTTCGGCACTGAAGCTTTCTTT. This gives the protein CSARDLPGGAFGTEAFF. This chain uses TRBV20-1 with TRBJ1-1, with 8 bases aligning to TRBD1. The germline V gene has CDR1 DFQATT and CDR2 SNEGSKA (reference sequence). With 0 bases clipped from V and 4 bases from J, the junction kept 13 bases outside the gene matches. This CDR3 spans 17 amino acids.